A single T cell receptor (beta chain) is shown here with its context. PBMC libraries mostly used around 460 ng of input genomic DNA, with six replicates per sample. TCRdb's copy holds only in-frame clones and misses some; the assay was immunoSEQ multiplex PCR. The sample carries some 33,000 clones, around nine tenths recorded once. These newly diagnosed stage II-IVA oral cavity squamous cell carcinoma patients had no prior systemic or radiation treatment. Analysis of PBMCs was direct, with no culture step. The sample is drawn from a study of neoadjuvant anti-PD-1 for oral cavity cancer. This CDR3 contains 13 residues. The ends were cut back, 10 bases at V and 2 bases at J, with 15 bases in the middle. Germline CDR1 is LNHDA and CDR2 is SQIVND (reference sequence).

Source: PBMCs, taken before nivolumab (anti-PD-1) treatment. The origin of this receptor is a person between 40 and 80 years old with oral cavity squamous cell carcinoma. The chain employs TRBV19 and TRBJ2-7; TRBD1 or TRBD2 may be the D gene (5 bases each). DNA for the CDR3: TGTGCCACTATGGGTAGGGGACCCTACGAGCAGTACTTC. This sequence encodes CATMGRGPYEQYF.